This T cell receptor (beta chain) was sequenced in a study of T-cell reconstitution after alpha-beta-depleted transplantation in children. Study-wide results and limits: Some patients showed high day-60 TCRbeta diversity, which derived from surviving recipient T cells and thymic progenitors. From newly produced T cells came most of the T-cell counts and diversity one year after transplant. Several hundred expanded graft clones reportedly supplied alpha-beta T cells about two months after transplant.

The germline V gene has CDR1 MNHEY and CDR2 SVGEGT. Trimming removed 2 bases at V and 9 bases at J, with 11 bases between. This CDR3 has 13 amino acids. The TCRbeta library was prepared with unique molecular identifiers. TCRdb passed the PCR reads through MiXCR, listing each CDR3 protein once. The profile shows about 220,000 distinct CDR3 sequences, 17% of them singletons. Note on this clonotype: The antigen is unknown.

Sequences were derived from PBMCs, mostly from graft donor cells, sampled 360 days after TCRalphabeta/CD19-depleted stem cell transplant. This TCR was recovered from a male patient between 2 and 10 years old who had a stem cell transplant for acute lymphoblastic leukemia, so the T cells may come from the graft donor. The chain has TRBV6-2 or TRBV6-3 and TRBJ2-4, with D uncertain. The CDR3 spells CASSYVGFSIQYF. As DNA, the CDR3 is TGTGCCAGCAGTTACGTTGGGTTCTCCATTCAGTACTTC.